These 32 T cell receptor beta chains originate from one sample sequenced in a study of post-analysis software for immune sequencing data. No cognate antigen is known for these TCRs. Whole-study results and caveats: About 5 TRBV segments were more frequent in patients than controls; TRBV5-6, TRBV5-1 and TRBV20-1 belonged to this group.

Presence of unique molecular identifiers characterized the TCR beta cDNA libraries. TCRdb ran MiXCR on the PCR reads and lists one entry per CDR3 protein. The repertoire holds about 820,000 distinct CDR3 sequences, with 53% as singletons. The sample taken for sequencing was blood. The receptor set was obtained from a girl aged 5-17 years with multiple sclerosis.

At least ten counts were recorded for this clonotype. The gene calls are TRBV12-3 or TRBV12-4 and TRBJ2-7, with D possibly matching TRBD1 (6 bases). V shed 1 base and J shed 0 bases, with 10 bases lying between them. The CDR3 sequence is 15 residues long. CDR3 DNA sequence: TGTGCCAGCAGTTTAGGAACAGGGAGCTCCTACGAGCAGTACTTC. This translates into CASSLGTGSSYEQYF.

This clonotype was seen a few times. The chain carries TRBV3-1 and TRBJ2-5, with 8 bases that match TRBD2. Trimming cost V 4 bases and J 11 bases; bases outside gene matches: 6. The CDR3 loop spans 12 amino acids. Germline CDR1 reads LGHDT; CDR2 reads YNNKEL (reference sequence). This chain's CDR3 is CASSLGLAVQYF. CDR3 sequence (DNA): TGTGCCAGCAGCCTCGGACTAGCCGTGCAGTACTTC.

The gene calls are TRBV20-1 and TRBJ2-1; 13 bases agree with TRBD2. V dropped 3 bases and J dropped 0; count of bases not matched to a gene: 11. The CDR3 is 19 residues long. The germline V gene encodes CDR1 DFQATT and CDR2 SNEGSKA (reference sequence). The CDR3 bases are TGCAGTGCTAGCCCTGGACTAGCGGGAGCATCTGGCTCCTACAATGAGCAGTTCTTC. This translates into CSASPGLAGASGSYNEQFF.

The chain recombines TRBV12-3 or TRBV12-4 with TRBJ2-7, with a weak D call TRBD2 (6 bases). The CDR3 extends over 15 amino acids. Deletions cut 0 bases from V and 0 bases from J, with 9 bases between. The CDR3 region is CASSLARDFSYEQYF. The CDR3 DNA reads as TGTGCCAGCAGTTTAGCCCGGGACTTCTCCTACGAGCAGTACTTC.

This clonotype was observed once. CDR3 nucleotide sequence: TGTGCCATACTGGACTGGTTTGGCTACACCTTC. Its translation: CAILDWFGYTF. The chain links TRBV7-7 to TRBJ1-2; D unclear. The V end lost 10 bases, the J end lost 7 bases, and 13 bases lay between the germline ends. Germline-derived CDR1 and CDR2 are SSHAT and FNYEAQ (reference sequence). CDR3 length: 11 amino acids.

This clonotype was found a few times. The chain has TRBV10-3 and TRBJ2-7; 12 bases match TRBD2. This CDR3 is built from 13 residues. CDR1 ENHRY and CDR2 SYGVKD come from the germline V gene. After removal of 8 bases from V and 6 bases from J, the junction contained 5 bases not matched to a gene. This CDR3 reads CAIGGLAGGEQYF. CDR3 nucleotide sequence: TGTGCCATCGGGGGACTAGCGGGCGGCGAGCAGTACTTC.

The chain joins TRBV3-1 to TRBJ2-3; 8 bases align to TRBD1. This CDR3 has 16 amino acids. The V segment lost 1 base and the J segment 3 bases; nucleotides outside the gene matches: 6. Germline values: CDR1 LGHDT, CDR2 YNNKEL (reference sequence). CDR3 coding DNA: TGTGCCAGCAGCCAAGGTGGACAGGGTGGGACAGATACGCAGTATTTT. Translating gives CASSQGGQGGTDTQYF.

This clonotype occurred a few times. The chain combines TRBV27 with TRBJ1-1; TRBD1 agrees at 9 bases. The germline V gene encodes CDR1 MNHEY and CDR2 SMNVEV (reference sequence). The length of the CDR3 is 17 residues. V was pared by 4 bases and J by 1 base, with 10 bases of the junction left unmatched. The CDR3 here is CASSSRTGVRGNTEAFF. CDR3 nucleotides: TGTGCCAGCAGTTCCAGGACAGGGGTAAGGGGGAACACTGAAGCTTTCTTT.

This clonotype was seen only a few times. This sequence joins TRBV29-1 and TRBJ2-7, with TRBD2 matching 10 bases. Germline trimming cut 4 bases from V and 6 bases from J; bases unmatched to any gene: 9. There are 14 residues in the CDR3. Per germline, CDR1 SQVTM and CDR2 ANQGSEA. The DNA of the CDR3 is TGCAGCGTTGGTCCAGCGGGAGGGCCAGGCGAGCAGTACTTC. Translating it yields CSVGPAGGPGEQYF.

DNA for the CDR3: TGCGCCAGCAGCCGCCAGGGCAGGGGTGGAAACATTCAGTACTTC. Translation gives CASSRQGRGGNIQYF. The chain recombines TRBV5-1 with TRBJ2-4; D is possibly TRBD1 (6 bases). Trimming removed 4 bases at V and 6 bases at J, with 17 bases between. CDR1 SGHRS and CDR2 YFSETQ come from the germline V gene. The CDR3 is made up of 15 amino acids.

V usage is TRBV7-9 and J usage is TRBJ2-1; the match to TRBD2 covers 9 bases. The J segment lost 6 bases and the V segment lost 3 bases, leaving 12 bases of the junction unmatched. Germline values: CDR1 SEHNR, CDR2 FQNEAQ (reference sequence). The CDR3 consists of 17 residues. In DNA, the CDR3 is TGTGCCAGCAGCTTCGTCCCGCGGGGGGGCCGGTTCAATGAGCAGTTCTTC. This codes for CASSFVPRGGRFNEQFF.

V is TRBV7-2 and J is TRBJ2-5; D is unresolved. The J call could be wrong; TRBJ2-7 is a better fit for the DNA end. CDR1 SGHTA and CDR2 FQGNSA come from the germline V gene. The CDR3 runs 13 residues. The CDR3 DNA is TGTGCCAGCAGCTACGAAGGTCGCAACGAGCAGTACTTC. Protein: CASSYEGRNEQYF.

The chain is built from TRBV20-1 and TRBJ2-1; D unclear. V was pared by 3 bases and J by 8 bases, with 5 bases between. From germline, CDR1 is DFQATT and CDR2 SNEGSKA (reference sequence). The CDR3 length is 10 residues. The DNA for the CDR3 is TGCAGTGCTAGTCTTCATGAGCAGTTCTTC. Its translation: CSASLHEQFF.

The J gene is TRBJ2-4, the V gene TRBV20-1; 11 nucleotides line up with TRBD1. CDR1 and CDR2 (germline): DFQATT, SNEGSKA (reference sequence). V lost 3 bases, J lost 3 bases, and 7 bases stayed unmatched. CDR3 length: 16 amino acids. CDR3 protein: CSARSPGQGDKNIQYF. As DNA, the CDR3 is TGCAGTGCTAGGTCCCCGGGACAGGGGGACAAAAACATTCAGTACTTC.

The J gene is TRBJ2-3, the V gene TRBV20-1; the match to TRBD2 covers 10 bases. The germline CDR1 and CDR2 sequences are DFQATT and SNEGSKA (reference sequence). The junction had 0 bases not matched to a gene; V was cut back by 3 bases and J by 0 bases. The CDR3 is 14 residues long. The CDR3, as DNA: TGCAGTGCTAGGGGACTAGCGAGCACAGATACGCAGTATTTT. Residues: CSARGLASTDTQYF.

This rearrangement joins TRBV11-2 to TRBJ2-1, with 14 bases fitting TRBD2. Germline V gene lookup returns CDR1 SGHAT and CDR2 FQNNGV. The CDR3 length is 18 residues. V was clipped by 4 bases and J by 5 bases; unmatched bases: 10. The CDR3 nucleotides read TGTGCCAGCAGCTATTGGGGACTAGCGGGAGTCGGGCACAATGAGCAGTTCTTC. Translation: CASSYWGLAGVGHNEQFF.

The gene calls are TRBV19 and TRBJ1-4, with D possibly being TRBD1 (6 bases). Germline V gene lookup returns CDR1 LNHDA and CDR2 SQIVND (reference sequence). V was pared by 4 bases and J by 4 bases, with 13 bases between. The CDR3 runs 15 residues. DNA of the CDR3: TGTGCCAGTAGTAGACGAGGACAGCTTAATGAAAAACTGTTTTTT. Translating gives CASSRRGQLNEKLFF.

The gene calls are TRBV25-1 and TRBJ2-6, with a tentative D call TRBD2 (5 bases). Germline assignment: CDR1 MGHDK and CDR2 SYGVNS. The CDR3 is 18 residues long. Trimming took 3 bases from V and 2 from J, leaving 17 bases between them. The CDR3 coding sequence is TGTGCCAGCAGTGATCCCTGGACGGGAAAGGCTGGGGCCAACGTCCTGACTTTC. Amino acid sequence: CASSDPWTGKAGANVLTF.

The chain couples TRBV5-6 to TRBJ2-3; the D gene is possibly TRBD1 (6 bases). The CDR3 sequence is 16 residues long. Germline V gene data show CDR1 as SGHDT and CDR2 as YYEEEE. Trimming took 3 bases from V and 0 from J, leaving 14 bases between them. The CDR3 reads CASSSYYRASTDTQYF. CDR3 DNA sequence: TGTGCCAGCAGCTCATACTACAGGGCTAGCACAGATACGCAGTATTTT.

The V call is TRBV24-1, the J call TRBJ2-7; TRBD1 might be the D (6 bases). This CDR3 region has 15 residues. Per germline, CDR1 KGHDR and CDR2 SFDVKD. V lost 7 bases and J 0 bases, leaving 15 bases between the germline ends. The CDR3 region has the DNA TGTGCCACCAGGCCCCGGGACACTACCTCCTACGAGCAGTACTTC. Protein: CATRPRDTTSYEQYF.

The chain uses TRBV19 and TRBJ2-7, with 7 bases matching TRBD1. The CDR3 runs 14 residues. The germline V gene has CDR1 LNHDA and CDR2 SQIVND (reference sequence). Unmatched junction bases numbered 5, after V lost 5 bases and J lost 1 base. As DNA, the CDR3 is TGTGCCAGTAGTCAAATGGACAGGTCCTACGAGCAGTACTTC. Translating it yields CASSQMDRSYEQYF.

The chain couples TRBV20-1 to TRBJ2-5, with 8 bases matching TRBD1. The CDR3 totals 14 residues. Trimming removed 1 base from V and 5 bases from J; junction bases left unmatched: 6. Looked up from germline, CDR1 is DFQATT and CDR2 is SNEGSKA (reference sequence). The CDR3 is CSARGKDRVETQYF. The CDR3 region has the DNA TGCAGTGCTAGAGGAAAGGACAGGGTGGAGACCCAGTACTTC.

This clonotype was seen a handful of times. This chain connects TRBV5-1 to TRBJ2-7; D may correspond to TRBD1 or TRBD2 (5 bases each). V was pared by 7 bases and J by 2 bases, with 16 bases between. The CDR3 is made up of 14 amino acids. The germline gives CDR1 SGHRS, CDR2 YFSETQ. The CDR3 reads CASQDVTGPYEQYF. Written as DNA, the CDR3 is TGCGCCAGCCAGGACGTAACGGGACCCTACGAGCAGTACTTC.

CDR3 coding DNA: TGTGCCAGCAGTTTCGGGGTAGCATCAGATACGCAGTATTTT. This translates into CASSFGVASDTQYF. The rearrangement joins TRBV12-3 or TRBV12-4 to TRBJ2-3, with D possibly TRBD2 on 5 matching bases. V was trimmed by 3 bases and J by 4 bases, leaving 11 bases between them. The CDR3 extends over 14 amino acids.

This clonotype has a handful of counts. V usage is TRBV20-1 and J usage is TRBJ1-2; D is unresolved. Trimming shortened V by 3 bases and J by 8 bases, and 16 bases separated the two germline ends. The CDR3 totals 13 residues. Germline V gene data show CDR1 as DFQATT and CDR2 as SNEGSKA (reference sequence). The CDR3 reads CSARAPGSGGYTF. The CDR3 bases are TGCAGTGCTAGGGCGCCCGGGAGCGGCGGCTACACCTTC.

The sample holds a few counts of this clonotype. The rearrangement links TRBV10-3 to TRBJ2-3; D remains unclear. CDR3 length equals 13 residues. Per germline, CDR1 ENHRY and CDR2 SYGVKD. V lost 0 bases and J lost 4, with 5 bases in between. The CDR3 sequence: CAISESVADTQYF. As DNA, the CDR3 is TGTGCCATCAGTGAGTCCGTAGCAGATACGCAGTATTTT.

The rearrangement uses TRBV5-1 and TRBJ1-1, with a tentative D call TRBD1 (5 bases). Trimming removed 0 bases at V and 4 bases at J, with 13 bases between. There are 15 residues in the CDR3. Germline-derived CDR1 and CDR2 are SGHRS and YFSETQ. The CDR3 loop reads CASSLAGAAGTEAFF. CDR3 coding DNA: TGCGCCAGCAGCTTGGCCGGGGCAGCGGGCACTGAAGCTTTCTTT. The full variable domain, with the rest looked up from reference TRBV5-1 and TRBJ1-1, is KAGVTQTPRYLIKTRGQQVTLSCSPISGHRSVSWYQQTPGQGLQFLFEYFSETQRNKGNFPGRFSGRQFSNSRSEMNVSTLELGDSALYLCASSLAGAAGTEAFFGQGTRLTVV.

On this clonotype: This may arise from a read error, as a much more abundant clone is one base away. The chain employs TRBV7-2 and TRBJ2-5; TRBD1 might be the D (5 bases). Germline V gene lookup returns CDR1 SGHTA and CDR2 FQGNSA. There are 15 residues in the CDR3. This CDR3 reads CVSSYLEDSQETQYF. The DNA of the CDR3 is TGTGTCAGCAGCTACCTCGAAGACAGCCAAGAGACCCAGTACTTC.

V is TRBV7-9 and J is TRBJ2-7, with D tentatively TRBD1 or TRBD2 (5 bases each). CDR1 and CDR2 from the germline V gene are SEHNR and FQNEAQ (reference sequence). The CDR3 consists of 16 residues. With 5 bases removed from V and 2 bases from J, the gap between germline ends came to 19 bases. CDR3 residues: CASSRSPGRHPYEQYF. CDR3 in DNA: TGTGCCAGCAGCCGGTCGCCGGGACGGCATCCCTACGAGCAGTACTTC. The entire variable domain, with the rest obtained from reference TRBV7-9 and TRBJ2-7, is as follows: DTGVSQNPRHKITKRGQNVTFRCDPISEHNRLYWYRQTLGQGPEFLTYFQNEAQLEKSRLLSDRFSAERPKGSFSTLEIQRTEQGDSAMYLCASSRSPGRHPYEQYFGPGTRLTVT.

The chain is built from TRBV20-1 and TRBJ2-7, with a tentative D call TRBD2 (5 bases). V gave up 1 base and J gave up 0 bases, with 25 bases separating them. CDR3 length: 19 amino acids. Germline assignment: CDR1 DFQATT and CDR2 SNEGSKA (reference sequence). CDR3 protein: CSARARARAEEPGSYEQYF. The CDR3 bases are TGCAGTGCTAGAGCGCGAGCTCGGGCGGAGGAACCTGGCTCCTACGAGCAGTACTTC.

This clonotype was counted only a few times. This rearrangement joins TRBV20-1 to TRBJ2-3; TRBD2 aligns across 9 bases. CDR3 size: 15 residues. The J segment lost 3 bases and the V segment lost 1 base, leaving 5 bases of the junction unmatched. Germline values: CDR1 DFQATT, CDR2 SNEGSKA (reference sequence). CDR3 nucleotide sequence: TGCAGTGCTAGAGCTCGAGCGGGGGGAACAGATACGCAGTATTTT. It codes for CSARARAGGTDTQYF.

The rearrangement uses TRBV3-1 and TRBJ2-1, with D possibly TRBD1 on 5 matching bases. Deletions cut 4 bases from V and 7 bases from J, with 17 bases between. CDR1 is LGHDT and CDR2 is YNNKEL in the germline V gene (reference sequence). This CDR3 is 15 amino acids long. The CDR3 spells CASSLNRSLVNEQFF. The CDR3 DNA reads TGTGCCAGCAGCCTTAACAGGAGTTTGGTTAATGAGCAGTTCTTC.